The T cell receptor (beta chain) described here comes from a study of preoperative IRX-2 immunotherapy in early breast cancer. The count of this clone is one. Assay: immunoSEQ multiplex PCR; the TCRdb copy retains only in-frame clones and omits some. The table includes 40,000 to 50,000 clones, approximately 80% detected once. V lost 6 bases, J lost 4 bases, and 14 bases stayed unmatched. Germline assignment: CDR1 SGHRS and CDR2 YFSETQ. There are 16 residues in the CDR3. Treatment reported: preoperative locoregional IRX-2 cytokine immunotherapy. Patients received preoperative, locoregional IRX-2 cytokine immunotherapy in a phase Ib study.

The specimen was tumor tissue, collected after IRX-2 immunotherapy. The TCR comes from a human donor with breast cancer. The genes are TRBV5-1 and TRBJ1-1; 8 positions match TRBD1. The CDR3 here is CASTTKQGAEVTEAFF. As DNA, the CDR3 is TGCGCCAGCACCACTAAGCAGGGGGCCGAGGTCACTGAAGCTTTCTTT.